The TCR beta chain under discussion was sequenced for a study of shared clonotypes between healthy human individuals. Whole-study results and caveats: The authors expected sequencing depth to affect clonotype sharing among donors.

Over several immunoSEQ plates, each subset's genomic DNA was distributed in even portions. Sequencing used immunoSEQ multiplex PCR; TCRdb keeps in-frame clones, though not all of them. The data hold fewer than 350,000 clones, with around 86% observed a single time. Adult donors, all healthy and HIV-negative, had no recent acute infections or vaccinations. As concerns this clone: The target antigen is unknown.

Germline V gene sequence: CDR1 MDHEN, CDR2 SYDVKM. The CDR3 is made up of 15 amino acids. J was trimmed by 7 bases and V by 5 bases; bases with no gene match: 7. This chain connects TRBV28 to TRBJ1-6; 8 bases align to TRBD1. This clonotype was obtained from a young man in good health. The material sequenced was memory CD8+ T cells sorted from blood. Indicated subset: CD45RO+ cells pooled with CCR7-negative TemRA cells. The CDR3 DNA sequence: TGTGCCAGCAGTCCCGGACAGGGTGGCAATTCACCCCTCCACTTT. Protein: CASSPGQGGNSPLHF. Looking up the rest from reference TRBV28 and TRBJ1-6 gives the full variable domain: DVKVTQSSRYLVKRTGEKVFLECVQDMDHENMFWYRQDPGLGLRLIYFSYDVKMKEKGDIPEGYSVSREKKERFSLILESASTNQTSMYLCASSPGQGGNSPLHFGNGTRLTVT.